The 8 T cell receptor beta chains presented below share a single source sample, sequenced in a study of T cells in lung cancer brain metastases. Profiled with immunoSEQ multiplex PCR; TCRdb holds only in-frame clones, not every one. This table holds 5,000 to 8,000 clones, 86% found once. The source material was tumor tissue from the primary lung tumor. The origin of the receptors is a man between 45 and 60 years old with non-small cell lung cancer.

This rearrangement joins TRBV4-2 to TRBJ2-1; 7 nucleotides line up with TRBD2. The CDR3 runs 15 residues. After removal of 4 bases from V and 10 bases from J, the junction contained 13 bases not matched to a gene. Germline V gives CDR1 LGHNA, CDR2 YNFKEQ. The CDR3 DNA follows: TGTGCCAGCAGCCCGCTAGCGGCCGCTTCATGGGAGCAGTTCTTC. Residues: CASSPLAAASWEQFF.

The chain links TRBV30 to TRBJ2-5; the D is unclear. V lost 0 bases to trimming and J lost 3 bases, with 8 bases between them. This CDR3 is built from 13 residues. The germline V gene encodes CDR1 GTSNPN and CDR2 SVGIG (reference sequence). The CDR3 DNA is TGTGCCTGGAGTGTCCGCCTAAAAGAGACCCAGTACTTC. This codes for CAWSVRLKETQYF.

In the case of this clone: In the same sample, other DNA sequences code for this CDR3. This chain joins TRBV7-3 and TRBJ2-1; D unresolved. Trimming cost V 1 base and J 0 bases, with 7 bases left between them. The CDR3 runs to 15 residues. The germline V gene has CDR1 SGHTA and CDR2 FQGTGA. The CDR3 loop reads CASSLMASSYNEQFF. The CDR3 coding sequence is TGTGCCAGCAGCTTAATGGCGAGCTCCTACAATGAGCAGTTCTTC. The full variable domain, with the rest looked up from reference TRBV7-3 and TRBJ2-1, is GAGVSQTPSNKVTEKGKYVELRCDPISGHTALYWYRQSLGQGPEFLIYFQGTGAADDSGLPNDRFFAVRPEGSVSTLKIQRTERGDSAVYLCASSLMASSYNEQFFGPGTRLTVL.

The chain is built from TRBV10-3 and TRBJ1-2; D not resolved. Germline CDR1 reads ENHRY; CDR2 reads SYGVKD. The CDR3 length is 13 residues. V was shortened by 4 bases and J by 8 bases, with 14 bases between the two germline ends. The DNA of the CDR3 is TGTGCCATCAGTGTCGTTGGGGTTAACGGCTACACCTTC. Amino acids: CAISVVGVNGYTF.

This chain links TRBV15 with TRBJ1-2; 10 nucleotides align to TRBD1. V gave up 4 bases and J gave up 3 bases; unmatched junction bases: 11. Germline V gene sequence: CDR1 LNHNV, CDR2 YYDKDF (reference sequence). The CDR3 runs 17 residues. CDR3 sequence reads: CATSKERDRGGYYGYTF. The CDR3 region has the DNA TGTGCCACCAGCAAAGAAAGGGACAGGGGAGGATACTATGGCTACACCTTC.

This clone was observed a single time. The V gene is TRBV2, the J gene TRBJ1-6; 8 nucleotides match TRBD1. This CDR3 spans 15 amino acids. With V trimmed by 8 bases and J by 7 bases, 10 bases remained unmatched. Germline CDR1 reads SNHLY; CDR2 reads FYNNEI. The CDR3: CASVPRQGRNSPLHF. The CDR3 region has the DNA TGTGCCAGCGTTCCTAGACAGGGGCGCAATTCACCCCTCCACTTT.

The chain links TRBV9 to TRBJ2-3, with D possibly being TRBD2 (7 bases). The CDR3 consists of 17 residues. Trimming left V 0 bases short and J 0 bases short, with 14 bases between. Germline CDR1 SGDLS, CDR2 YYNGEE. CDR3 sequence: CASSVAGGQISTDTQYF. In DNA form, the CDR3 reads TGTGCCAGCAGCGTAGCGGGGGGACAAATCAGCACAGATACGCAGTATTTT. Using reference TRBV9 and TRBJ2-3 for the parts outside the CDR3, the full variable domain is DSGVTQTPKHLITATGQRVTLRCSPRSGDLSVYWYQQSLDQGLQFLIQYYNGEERAKGNILERFSAQQFPDLHSELNLSSLELGDSALYFCASSVAGGQISTDTQYFGPGTRLTVL.

The chain couples TRBV28 to TRBJ1-2; 10 bases are shared with TRBD1. Germline lookup yields CDR1 MDHEN and CDR2 SYDVKM. Trimming removed 4 bases from V and 6 bases from J; junction bases left unmatched: 11. This CDR3 is 16 amino acids long. The CDR3 here is CASSSPGQGSGDGYTF. CDR3 nucleotides: TGTGCCAGCAGTTCCCCGGGACAGGGGTCAGGGGATGGCTACACCTTC.